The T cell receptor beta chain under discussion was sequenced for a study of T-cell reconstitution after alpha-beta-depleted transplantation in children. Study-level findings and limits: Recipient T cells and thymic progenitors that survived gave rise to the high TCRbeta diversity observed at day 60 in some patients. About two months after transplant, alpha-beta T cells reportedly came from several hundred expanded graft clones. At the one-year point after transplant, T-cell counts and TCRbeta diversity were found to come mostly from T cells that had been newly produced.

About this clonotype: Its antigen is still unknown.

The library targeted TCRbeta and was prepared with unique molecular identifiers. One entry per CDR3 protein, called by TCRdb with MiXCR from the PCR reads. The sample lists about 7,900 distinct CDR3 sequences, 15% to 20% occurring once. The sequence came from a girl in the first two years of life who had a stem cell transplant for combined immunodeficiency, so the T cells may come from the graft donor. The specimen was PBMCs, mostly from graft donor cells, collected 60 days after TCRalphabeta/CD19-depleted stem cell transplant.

The CDR3 nucleotides are TGTGCCAGCAGTTGGGCCGGGAATGAGCAGTTCTTC. Translating gives CASSWAGNEQFF. The V and J genes are TRBV6-2 or TRBV6-3 and TRBJ2-1; D gene uncertain. This CDR3 region has 12 residues. CDR1 and CDR2 (germline): MNHEY, SVGEGT. Trimming took off 4 bases at V and 7 bases at J, with 8 bases between the two ends.